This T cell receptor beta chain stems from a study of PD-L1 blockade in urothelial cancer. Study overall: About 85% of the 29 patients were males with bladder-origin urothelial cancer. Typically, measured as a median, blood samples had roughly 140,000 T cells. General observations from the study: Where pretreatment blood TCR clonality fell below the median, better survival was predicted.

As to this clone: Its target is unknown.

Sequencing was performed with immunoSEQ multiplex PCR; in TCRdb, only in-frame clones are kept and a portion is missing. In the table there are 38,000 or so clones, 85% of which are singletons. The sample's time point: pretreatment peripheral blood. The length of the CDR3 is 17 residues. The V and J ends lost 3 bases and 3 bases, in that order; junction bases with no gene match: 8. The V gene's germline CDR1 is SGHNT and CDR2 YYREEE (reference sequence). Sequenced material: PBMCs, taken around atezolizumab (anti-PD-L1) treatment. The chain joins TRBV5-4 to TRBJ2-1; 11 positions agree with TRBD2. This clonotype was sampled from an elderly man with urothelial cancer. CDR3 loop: CASSSTLAGGGYNEQFF. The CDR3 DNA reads TGTGCCAGCAGCTCCACTTTAGCGGGGGGGGGCTACAATGAGCAGTTCTTC.